This passage covers 29 T cell receptor beta chains from one sample sequenced in a study of blood T cell repertoires in COVID-19. TCRdb's table, derived via immunoSEQ multiplex PCR, lists solely in-frame clones and lacks some. Among 110,000 to 150,000 clones, 70% to 90% were seen once, and the ten largest hold roughly 2.9%. The sequenced material came from peripheral blood. These receptor sequences come from a man aged 45-65 years with acute or convalescent COVID-19.

V is TRBV6-6 and J is TRBJ2-1; 12 positions agree with TRBD2. CDR3 length: 15 amino acids. The V segment lost 6 bases and the J segment 6 bases; nucleotides outside the gene matches: 6. CDR1 and CDR2 from the germline V gene are MNHNY and SVGAGI (reference sequence). The CDR3 spells CASRSSGGAGNEQFF. The DNA for the CDR3 is TGTGCCAGCAGATCTAGCGGGGGGGCCGGCAATGAGCAGTTCTTC.

This chain uses TRBV6-6 with TRBJ1-2, with TRBD1 matching 10 bases. Trimming took 0 bases from V and 8 from J; bases not matched to a gene: 6. The CDR3 length is 15 residues. Germline CDR1 and CDR2: MNHNY and SVGAGI (reference sequence). The CDR3 coding sequence is TGTGCCAGCAGTTACTCGAAAGGGACAGGGGAAGGCTACACCTTC. Residues: CASSYSKGTGEGYTF.

This clone was observed once. This chain joins TRBV2 and TRBJ2-1; 11 bases agree with TRBD2. CDR1 SNHLY and CDR2 FYNNEI come from the germline V gene. CDR3 size: 17 residues. Germline trimming cut 6 bases from V and 6 bases from J; bases unmatched to any gene: 13. CDR3 in amino acids: CASSLYAGTSGLNEQFF. The CDR3 DNA follows: TGTGCCAGCAGCCTTTATGCGGGGACTAGCGGCCTCAATGAGCAGTTCTTC. Complete variable domain (other parts from reference TRBV2 and TRBJ2-1): EPEVTQTPSHQVTQMGQEVILRCVPISNHLYFYWYRQILGQKVEFLVSFYNNEISEKSEIFDDQFSVERPDGSNFTLKIRSTKLEDSAMYFCASSLYAGTSGLNEQFFGPGTRLTVL.

The chain combines TRBV10-3 with TRBJ1-2, with 8 bases identical to TRBD1. The germline CDR1 and CDR2 sequences are ENHRY and SYGVKD. V lost 6 bases, J lost 0 bases, and 3 bases stayed unmatched. The CDR3 loop spans 14 amino acids. Here the CDR3 DNA reads TGTGCCATCAGGGGGACAGGAGCTAACTATGGCTACACCTTC. It yields the protein CAIRGTGANYGYTF.

As DNA, the CDR3 is TGTGCCAGCAGCCAAGAAGATTCGGCTAGCGGGTACAATGAGCAGTTCTTC. Translating gives CASSQEDSASGYNEQFF. This chain uses TRBV3-1 (or the pseudogene TRBV3-2) with TRBJ2-1, with 8 bases matching TRBD2. This CDR3 is 17 amino acids long. Losses at the gene ends were 0 bases for V and 4 bases for J; bases not matched to a gene: 8. The germline V gene encodes CDR1 LGHDT and CDR2 YNNKEL (reference sequence).

The V call is TRBV24-1, the J call TRBJ2-5, with TRBD1 matching 8 bases. CDR3 length equals 16 residues. J gave up 4 bases and V 2 bases, and 8 bases lay outside the gene matches. Germline CDR1 and CDR2: KGHDR and SFDVKD. The CDR3 region is CATSDWGTGGAETQYF. For the CDR3, the DNA is TGTGCCACCAGTGATTGGGGGACAGGTGGTGCAGAGACCCAGTACTTC.

The chain is built from TRBV14 and TRBJ1-2; D is ambiguous. The V end lost 5 bases, the J end lost 4 bases, and 8 bases lay between the germline ends. The CDR3 is made up of 12 amino acids. Germline CDR1 is SGHDN and CDR2 is FVKESK. Here the CDR3 reads CASSGGIYGYTF. DNA of the CDR3: TGTGCCAGCAGCGGCGGGATCTATGGCTACACCTTC.

The chain employs TRBV6-5 and TRBJ1-1; D possibly corresponds to TRBD1 (5 bases). CDR1 and CDR2 (germline): MNHEY, SVGAGI. V dropped 6 bases and J dropped 5 bases, with 16 bases sitting between them. The CDR3 length is 14 residues. CDR3 loop: CASSLSAGWTEAFF. CDR3 bases: TGTGCCAGCAGCCTCTCGGCAGGGTGGACTGAAGCTTTCTTT.

The genes are TRBV18 and TRBJ1-6, with TRBD1 as a possible D gene (6 bases). The germline V gene encodes CDR1 KGHSH and CDR2 LQKENI. This CDR3 has 14 residues. Trimming removed 3 bases from V and 6 bases from J, with 9 bases in between. Here the CDR3 reads CASSPLDSNSPLHF. CDR3 DNA sequence: TGTGCCAGCTCACCCCTGGACAGTAATTCACCCCTCCACTTT.

V and J are TRBV28 and TRBJ2-1; tentative D call: TRBD2 (6 bases). This CDR3 is 15 amino acids long. Per the germline V gene, CDR1 is MDHEN and CDR2 is SYDVKM. Trimming stripped 5 bases from V and 4 bases from J, with 15 bases between. The DNA of the CDR3 is TGTGCCAGCAGTCCCAGTTCTAGCGAGTACAATGAGCAGTTCTTC. It specifies CASSPSSSEYNEQFF.

The rearrangement links TRBV29-1 to TRBJ2-5, with D perhaps matching TRBD1 (5 bases). Germline CDR1 and CDR2: SQVTM and ANQGSEA. With 1 base removed from V and 5 bases from J, the gap between germline ends came to 8 bases. The CDR3 covers 12 residues. CDR3 sequence: CSVEGRAETQYF. The DNA for the CDR3 is TGCAGCGTTGAAGGCAGGGCGGAGACCCAGTACTTC.

This chain joins TRBV2 and TRBJ2-7; 9 bases agree with TRBD1. The CDR3 has 14 residues. Germline values: CDR1 SNHLY, CDR2 FYNNEI. Trimming took 10 bases from V and 5 from J; bases not matched to a gene: 12. CDR3 protein: CATQAEQGANEQYF. DNA for the CDR3: TGTGCCACTCAAGCGGAACAGGGGGCGAACGAGCAGTACTTC. Filled out from reference TRBV2 and TRBJ2-7, the complete variable domain reads EPEVTQTPSHQVTQMGQEVILRCVPISNHLYFYWYRQILGQKVEFLVSFYNNEISEKSEIFDDQFSVERPDGSNFTLKIRSTKLEDSAMYFCATQAEQGANEQYFGPGTRLTVT.

The chain combines TRBV19 with TRBJ2-1; D unclear. The CDR3 contains 12 residues. Trimming pared 6 bases from V and 5 bases from J, leaving 8 bases between. Looked up from germline, CDR1 is LNHDA and CDR2 is SQIVND (reference sequence). In nucleotides, the CDR3 is TGTGCCAGTAGACACAGTAACAATGAGCAGTTCTTC. It codes for CASRHSNNEQFF.

V is TRBV7-8 and J is TRBJ2-1; D may be TRBD1 (5 bases). Looked up from germline, CDR1 is SGHVS and CDR2 is FQNEAQ. The CDR3 has 14 amino acids. V was pared by 8 bases and J by 2 bases, with 13 bases between. The CDR3 reads CASLGLGPYNEQFF. The CDR3 DNA sequence: TGTGCCAGCCTTGGGTTGGGGCCCTACAATGAGCAGTTCTTC.

Here the CDR3 DNA reads TGTGCCACGGAGACCGCCAGTAGGGGCTACACCTTC. Translating it yields CATETASRGYTF. V usage is TRBV28 and J usage is TRBJ1-2; D ambiguous. Germline lookup yields CDR1 MDHEN and CDR2 SYDVKM. Trimming shortened V by 10 bases and J by 8 bases, and 17 bases separated the two germline ends. CDR3 length: 12 residues.

V gene TRBV9 combines with J gene TRBJ2-3; 9 bases map to TRBD2. Unmatched junction bases numbered 7, after V lost 4 bases and J lost 4 bases. CDR1 SGDLS and CDR2 YYNGEE come from the germline V gene. This CDR3 contains 15 residues. The CDR3 DNA reads TGTGCCAGCAGCAAATTAGCGGGAGCTTCAGATACGCAGTATTTT. Protein sequence: CASSKLAGASDTQYF.

J is TRBJ2-1 and V is TRBV19, with 11 bases identical to TRBD2. Germline V gene data show CDR1 as LNHDA and CDR2 as SQIVND (reference sequence). The CDR3 is 14 residues long. The V and J ends lost 5 bases and 9 bases, in that order; junction bases with no gene match: 6. Here the CDR3 reads CASSLIAGGLEQFF. The CDR3 coding sequence is TGTGCCAGTAGTTTAATAGCGGGAGGGCTTGAGCAGTTCTTC. The full variable domain, rest sourced from reference TRBV19 and TRBJ2-1, is DGGITQSPKYLFRKEGQNVTLSCEQNLNHDAMYWYRQDPGQGLRLIYYSQIVNDFQKGDIAEGYSVSREKKESFPLTVTSAQKNPTAFYLCASSLIAGGLEQFFGPGTRLTVL.

CDR3 sequence: CASSLGGKGNTEAFF. CDR3 DNA: TGCGCCAGCAGCTTGGGAGGTAAAGGGAACACTGAAGCTTTCTTT. This chain connects TRBV5-1 to TRBJ1-1; the D is unclear. The CDR3 extends over 15 amino acids. V gave up 0 bases and J gave up 1 base, with 10 bases separating them. CDR1 is SGHRS, CDR2 YFSETQ, per germline. Variable domain in full (rest from reference TRBV5-1 and TRBJ1-1): KAGVTQTPRYLIKTRGQQVTLSCSPISGHRSVSWYQQTPGQGLQFLFEYFSETQRNKGNFPGRFSGRQFSNSRSEMNVSTLELGDSALYLCASSLGGKGNTEAFFGQGTRLTVV.

The rearrangement links TRBV7-9 to TRBJ2-1, with a weak D call TRBD1 (6 bases). The germline gives CDR1 SEHNR, CDR2 FQNEAQ (reference sequence). V was shortened by 5 bases and J by 1 base, with 15 bases between the two germline ends. The CDR3 is 16 amino acids. CDR3 residues: CASSPNTGRSYNEQFF. The CDR3 bases are TGTGCCAGCAGCCCCAATACAGGGCGGTCCTACAATGAGCAGTTCTTC.

The genes are TRBV3-1 (or the pseudogene TRBV3-2) and TRBJ2-3; TRBD1 matches 8 bases. The CDR3 consists of 13 residues. The junction had 1 base not matched to a gene; V was cut back by 3 bases and J by 5 bases. Germline V gene sequence: CDR1 LGHDT, CDR2 YNNKEL (reference sequence). CDR3 amino acids: CASSHGQGDTQYF. The CDR3 nucleotides read TGTGCCAGCAGCCACGGACAGGGAGATACGCAGTATTTT.

The chain recombines TRBV6-5 with TRBJ2-7; D call uncertain. Trimming took off 6 bases at V and 3 bases at J, with 18 bases between the two ends. The CDR3 covers 15 residues. The germline gives CDR1 MNHEY, CDR2 SVGAGI. This CDR3 reads CASSPPGSSYYEQYF. The CDR3 DNA reads as TGTGCCAGCAGCCCCCCAGGATCGTCATACTACGAGCAGTACTTC.

This clone has a single count. This chain links TRBV3-1 (or the pseudogene TRBV3-2) with TRBJ2-5, with 9 positions matching TRBD2. Unmatched junction bases numbered 5, after V lost 3 bases and J lost 0 bases. Looked up from germline, CDR1 is LGHDT and CDR2 is YNNKEL (reference sequence). The CDR3 has 16 residues. In DNA, the CDR3 is TGTGCCAGCAGCCAGGGACTAGCCGGGTACCAAGAGACCCAGTACTTC. Protein product: CASSQGLAGYQETQYF.

V and J are TRBV7-6 and TRBJ2-1; maybe TRBD2 (6 bases). CDR1 and CDR2 (germline): SGHVS, FNYEAQ. This CDR3 is built from 19 residues. V lost 1 base and J lost 5, with 24 bases in between. The CDR3 is CASSLGRLRELGNDNEQFF. In DNA, the CDR3 is TGTGCCAGCAGCTTAGGGAGACTACGGGAGCTAGGGAACGACAATGAGCAGTTCTTC.

The chain is built from TRBV2 and TRBJ2-7, with 7 bases identical to TRBD1. The CDR3 is made up of 15 amino acids. V was pared by 4 bases and J by 2 bases, with 8 bases of the junction left unmatched. Germline V lookup: CDR1 SNHLY, CDR2 FYNNEI. CDR3 sequence reads: CASSGVPGGTYEQYF. DNA of the CDR3: TGTGCCAGCAGTGGGGTGCCAGGGGGAACCTACGAGCAGTACTTC.

The chain links TRBV5-6 to TRBJ1-5; 7 bases map to TRBD1. The CDR3 is 13 amino acids. Germline V lookup: CDR1 SGHDT, CDR2 YYEEEE. J was trimmed by 5 bases and V by 4 bases; bases with no gene match: 3. CDR3 in amino acids: CASSRDRHQPQHF. For the CDR3, the DNA is TGTGCCAGCAGCCGGGACAGACATCAGCCCCAGCATTTT.

CDR3 DNA sequence: TGTGCCAGCAGCTCCAGGGGGCGCGGCTACACCTTC. Translation: CASSSRGRGYTF. V gene TRBV5-8 combines with J gene TRBJ1-2, with 8 bases matching TRBD1. V was pared by 3 bases and J by 8 bases, with 3 bases of the junction left unmatched. The CDR3 contains 12 residues. Germline loops: CDR1 SGHTS, CDR2 YDEGEE.

This rearrangement joins TRBV24-1 to TRBJ2-2; TRBD1 matches at 9 bases. Germline V gene sequence: CDR1 KGHDR, CDR2 SFDVKD. The V and J ends lost 3 bases and 5 bases, in that order; junction bases with no gene match: 12. The CDR3 has 18 amino acids. The CDR3 region has the DNA TGTGCCACCAGTGATCCCTTCTCTGGGACAGGGAAAACCGGGGAGCTGTTTTTT. Amino acid sequence: CATSDPFSGTGKTGELFF.

The CDR3 DNA reads as TGTGCCTGGAGTGTACGTGCAGGGGACTATGGCTACACCTTC. Its translation: CAWSVRAGDYGYTF. The chain employs TRBV30 and TRBJ1-2; possibly TRBD1 for D (6 bases). The V gene lost 0 bases and the J gene lost 3 bases, with 11 bases spanning the gap. The germline gives CDR1 GTSNPN, CDR2 SVGIG (reference sequence). The CDR3 contains 14 residues.

The J gene is TRBJ1-5, the V gene TRBV19; D is undetermined. This CDR3 contains 14 residues. Germline V gene sequence: CDR1 LNHDA, CDR2 SQIVND (reference sequence). The germline V and J ends were trimmed by 6 bases and 3 bases, with 12 bases remaining between them. The CDR3 spells CASRTGGNNQPQHF. Written as DNA, the CDR3 is TGTGCCAGTAGGACCGGAGGCAACAATCAGCCCCAGCATTTT.